The 15 T cell receptor beta chains reported below all come from one sample, sequenced in a study of blood T cell repertoires in COVID-19. Data came from immunoSEQ multiplex PCR; TCRdb stores just in-frame clones and leaves some out. Among some 160,000 clones listed, approximately 79% were seen once. The sample comprised peripheral blood. These receptor sequences come from a man between 50 and 59 years old with active or convalescent COVID-19.

The chain is built from TRBV6-6 and TRBJ1-2; TRBD1 agrees at 7 bases. The ends lost 5 bases at V and 3 bases at J; junction bases unmatched: 3. Looked up from germline, CDR1 is MNHNY and CDR2 is SVGAGI (reference sequence). The CDR3 consists of 13 residues. This chain's CDR3 is CASSHDRDYGYTF. In DNA, the CDR3 is TGTGCCAGCAGTCACGACAGGGACTATGGCTACACCTTC.

The chain is built from TRBV3-1 (or the pseudogene TRBV3-2) and TRBJ1-6; D not resolved. CDR1 is LGHDT, CDR2 YNNKEL, per germline (reference sequence). V gave up 1 base and J gave up 10 bases, with 5 bases separating them. The CDR3 has 12 residues. The CDR3 loop is CASSQGESPLHF. CDR3 DNA sequence: TGTGCCAGCAGCCAAGGGGAGTCACCCCTCCACTTT.

The chain uses TRBV7-2 and TRBJ1-1; 7 bases align to TRBD1. V shed 5 bases and J 0 bases; nucleotides not matched to a gene: 3. The CDR3 length is 14 residues. Germline V gene data show CDR1 as SGHTA and CDR2 as FQGNSA. CDR3 residues: CASSRQGVNTEAFF. As DNA, the CDR3 is TGTGCCAGCAGCAGACAGGGAGTGAACACTGAAGCTTTCTTT. Supplemented by reference TRBV7-2 and TRBJ1-1, the full variable domain reads GAGVSQSPSNKVTEKGKDVELRCDPISGHTALYWYRQSLGQGLEFLIYFQGNSAPDKSGLPSDRFSAERTGGSVSTLTIQRTQQEDSAVYLCASSRQGVNTEAFFGQGTRLTVV.

The genes are TRBV7-2 and TRBJ2-7; D ambiguous. V was cut by 5 bases and J by 2 bases, with 4 bases left in between. CDR3 length: 11 residues. Per the germline V gene, CDR1 is SGHTA and CDR2 is FQGNSA. This CDR3 is CASSPTYEQYF. In DNA, the CDR3 is TGTGCCAGCAGCCCCACCTACGAGCAGTACTTC.

The V gene is TRBV2, the J gene TRBJ2-2, with 9 bases aligning to TRBD2. The CDR3 consists of 15 residues. V lost 6 bases, J lost 5 bases, and 7 bases stayed unmatched. Germline V gives CDR1 SNHLY, CDR2 FYNNEI. The CDR3 spells CASSASGRWTGELFF. The CDR3 DNA is TGTGCCAGCAGCGCAAGCGGGAGGTGGACCGGGGAGCTGTTTTTT.

The chain recombines TRBV18 with TRBJ2-1, with TRBD2 matching 16 bases. This CDR3 is 15 amino acids long. With 6 bases clipped from V and 8 bases from J, the junction kept 4 bases outside the gene matches. Germline assignment: CDR1 KGHSH and CDR2 LQKENI. The CDR3 here is CASSPGLAGGDEQFF. The CDR3 nucleotides are TGTGCCAGCTCTCCGGGACTAGCGGGAGGGGATGAGCAGTTCTTC.

This clone was seen a handful of times. The genes are TRBV19 and TRBJ2-1; 7 bases fit TRBD1. Germline trimming cut 6 bases from V and 5 bases from J; bases unmatched to any gene: 10. The CDR3 is 15 amino acids. Germline CDR1 LNHDA, CDR2 SQIVND (reference sequence). The CDR3 sequence is CASRPGQLGHNEQFF. CDR3 coding DNA: TGTGCCAGTAGACCGGGACAGTTGGGGCACAATGAGCAGTTCTTC.

The CDR3 nucleotides read TGTGCCAGCAGCCCCCAAGGACAGGGGGGTAGCACTGAAGCTTTCTTT. Protein sequence: CASSPQGQGGSTEAFF. The chain couples TRBV21-1 to TRBJ1-1; the D call TRBD1 from the table was never checked on the DNA. TRBV21-1 is flagged as a pseudogene. The CDR3 has 16 amino acids.

This clone was seen more than once but under ten times. This chain links TRBV28 with TRBJ2-4; 10 nucleotides match TRBD2. This CDR3 contains 12 residues. Germline CDR1 reads MDHEN; CDR2 reads SYDVKM. V was pared by 5 bases and J by 11 bases, with 3 bases of the junction left unmatched. The CDR3 bases are TGTGCCAGCAGTGCTGGACTAGCGGTTCAGTACTTC. Translation: CASSAGLAVQYF.

The J gene is TRBJ2-2, the V gene TRBV7-3, with 7 bases that match TRBD1. This CDR3 is 13 amino acids long. The J segment lost 6 bases and the V segment lost 5 bases, leaving 3 bases of the junction unmatched. Per germline, CDR1 SGHTA and CDR2 FQGTGA. CDR3 DNA sequence: TGTGCCAGCAGCCCTAGGGGGCCCGGGGAGCTGTTTTTT. As protein: CASSPRGPGELFF.

The J gene is TRBJ2-1, the V gene TRBV7-2; 8 nucleotides match TRBD2. The germline gives CDR1 SGHTA, CDR2 FQGNSA. The CDR3 is 15 amino acids. V lost 1 base and J lost 5; bases outside the gene matches: 4. CDR3 DNA sequence: TGTGCCAGCAGCTTAGGTCCGGGACTAGACAATGAGCAGTTCTTC. This sequence encodes CASSLGPGLDNEQFF.

CDR3 sequence: CAWSRQIPNYGYTF. DNA of the CDR3: TGTGCCTGGAGCCGACAAATACCTAACTATGGCTACACCTTC. The gene calls are TRBV30 and TRBJ1-2; D is unclear. V was trimmed by 3 bases and J by 0 bases, leaving 11 bases between them. Per the germline V gene, CDR1 is GTSNPN and CDR2 is SVGIG (reference sequence). The CDR3 is 14 residues long.

J is TRBJ2-3 and V is TRBV21-1; the table names TRBD1, a call not compared with the DNA. TRBV21-1 is noted as a pseudogene. This CDR3 is built from 20 residues. The CDR3 sequence: CASSKPGQMKTTRLLDTQYF. CDR3 DNA: TGTGCCAGCAGCAAACCGGGACAGATGAAAACAACCCGCCTGTTGGATACGCAGTATTTT.

J is TRBJ1-1 and V is TRBV7-9; no firm D call. The length of the CDR3 is 13 residues. Germline CDR1 and CDR2: SEHNR and FQNEAQ (reference sequence). V lost 6 bases to trimming and J lost 7 bases, with 15 bases between them. As DNA, the CDR3 is TGTGCCAGCAGTTCTGACATCCCTTATGAAGCTTTCTTT. This translates into CASSSDIPYEAFF.

This clone was found once. The chain carries TRBV9 and TRBJ1-2, with a tentative D call TRBD1 (6 bases). The CDR3 extends over 16 amino acids. Trimming shortened V by 5 bases and J by 4 bases, and 21 bases separated the two germline ends. Germline-derived CDR1 and CDR2 are SGDLS and YYNGEE. In DNA, the CDR3 is TGTGCCAGCAGTACAGGGTTTCGAGCATGGTCCTATGGCTACACCTTC. Its protein product is CASSTGFRAWSYGYTF.